Listed below are T cell receptor beta chains from one sample, sequenced in a study of cytomegalovirus exposure and HLA in healthy donors. This table comes from immunoSEQ multiplex PCR, and its TCRdb copy is limited to in-frame clones, with some not included. Among approximately 200,000 clones, 88% were seen once, and the ten largest hold around 3%. The material sequenced was PBMCs. The receptors were gathered from a young woman in good health and CMV-seronegative. CDR3s include the opening cysteine and the closing phenylalanine or tryptophan. The D gene is left open where the match is weak. Clone size is given for some rows only: seen once, a few or many times, or a class if the clone is expanded.

abundance: .
j_gene: TRBJ2-1
d_gene: TRBD2
v_gene: TRBV28
CDR3nt: TGTGCCAGCAGTCACTATCTAGCGGGACTGACGTCCTACAATGAGCAGTTCTTC
CDR3aa: CASSHYLAGLTSYNEQFF

abundance: .
j_gene: TRBJ2-1
d_gene: TRBD1
v_gene: TRBV4-2
CDR3nt: TGTGCCAGCAGCCAAGTTGGAGGGACAGGGGGCGTCTCGAGCTCCTACAATGAGCAGTTCTTC
CDR3aa: CASSQVGGTGGVSSSYNEQFF

abundance: .
j_gene: TRBJ2-1
d_gene: .
v_gene: TRBV5-1
CDR3nt: TGCGCCAGCAGCTTGGGCGGCAGCTCCTACAATGAGCAGTTCTTC
CDR3aa: CASSLGGSSYNEQFF

abundance: few
j_gene: TRBJ2-2
d_gene: TRBD2
v_gene: TRBV6-6
CDR3nt: TGTGCCAGCAGGTCCGGAGGGACTACGAACACCGGGGAGCTGTTTTTT
CDR3aa: CASRSGGTTNTGELFF

abundance: .
j_gene: TRBJ1-1
d_gene: TRBD1
v_gene: TRBV27
CDR3nt: TGTGCCAGCAGTCCCCGACAGGGGAGGGTAGCTGAAGCTTTCTTT
CDR3aa: CASSPRQGRVAEAFF

abundance: .
j_gene: TRBJ2-1
d_gene: .
v_gene: TRBV11-3
CDR3nt: TGTGCCAGCAGCTTAGTGGCGGGACGGCACTCCTACAATGAGCAGTTCTTC
CDR3aa: CASSLVAGRHSYNEQFF

abundance: .
j_gene: TRBJ2-1
d_gene: TRBD1
v_gene: TRBV23-1
CDR3nt: TGCGCCAGCACCCTATCCGGGACAGGGGTCAATGAGCAGTTCTTC
CDR3aa: CASTLSGTGVNEQFF

abundance: .
j_gene: TRBJ2-1
d_gene: .
v_gene: TRBV29-1
CDR3nt: TGCAGCGTCGCTAAAAATGAGCAGTTCTTC
CDR3aa: CSVAKNEQFF

abundance: .
j_gene: TRBJ2-1
d_gene: .
v_gene: TRBV12-5
CDR3nt: TGTGCTAGTGGTTTGTCGCGGGATCCCTACAATGAGCAGTTCTTC
CDR3aa: CASGLSRDPYNEQFF

abundance: .
j_gene: TRBJ2-7
d_gene: .
v_gene: TRBV30
CDR3nt: TGTGCCTGGAGTTACGACCGGGGAGTCTACGAGCAGTACTTC
CDR3aa: CAWSYDRGVYEQYF

abundance: .
j_gene: TRBJ2-1
d_gene: TRBD2
v_gene: TRBV29-1
CDR3nt: TGCAGCGTTGAACCTGTTCTAGCGGGAGACCACAATGAGCAGTTCTTC
CDR3aa: CSVEPVLAGDHNEQFF

abundance: .
j_gene: TRBJ2-3
d_gene: TRBD2
v_gene: TRBV5-1
CDR3nt: TGCGCCAGCAGCTTGTGGGGGGGGAGCACAGATACGCAGTATTTT
CDR3aa: CASSLWGGSTDTQYF

abundance: once
j_gene: TRBJ2-7
d_gene: .
v_gene: TRBV5-1
CDR3nt: TGCGCCAGCAGCGGGGGCCACGAGCAGTACTTC
CDR3aa: CASSGGHEQYF

abundance: few
j_gene: TRBJ1-2
d_gene: TRBD1
v_gene: TRBV2
CDR3nt: TGTGCCAGCTCCGAGGACAGGGGTGGTGGCTACACCTTC
CDR3aa: CASSEDRGGGYTF

abundance: once
j_gene: TRBJ2-7
d_gene: .
v_gene: TRBV27
CDR3nt: TGTGCCACCTCAACCAGAGACAGGCCTTACGAGCAGTACTTC
CDR3aa: CATSTRDRPYEQYF

abundance: .
j_gene: TRBJ1-5
d_gene: .
v_gene: TRBV27
CDR3nt: TGTGCCAGCAGAGCTCCCAATCAGCCCCAGCATTTT
CDR3aa: CASRAPNQPQHF

abundance: .
j_gene: TRBJ2-7
d_gene: .
v_gene: TRBV15
CDR3nt: TGTGCCACCAGCAGAGATCGGTACGAGCAGTACTTC
CDR3aa: CATSRDRYEQYF

abundance: .
j_gene: TRBJ2-7
d_gene: .
v_gene: TRBV7-8
CDR3nt: TGTGCCAGCAGCTTACGTCCGCGGGGCACCTACGAGCAGTACTTC
CDR3aa: CASSLRPRGTYEQYF

abundance: .
j_gene: TRBJ2-7
d_gene: .
v_gene: TRBV27
CDR3nt: TGTGCCAGCAGTTACAAGCGATATGACCTGTACGAGCAGTACTTC
CDR3aa: CASSYKRYDLYEQYF

abundance: once
j_gene: TRBJ2-5
d_gene: TRBD2
v_gene: TRBV29-1
CDR3nt: TGCAGCGTTGTGGTGGTTCCGGGACTAGCGGTCTCCTCGGTAGAGACCCAGTACTTC
CDR3aa: CSVVVVPGLAVSSVETQYF

abundance: few
j_gene: TRBJ2-7
d_gene: .
v_gene: TRBV27
CDR3nt: TGTGCCAGCAGCTTGTCGTCGCCGGGACAAGCCCCCTACGAGCAGTACTTC
CDR3aa: CASSLSSPGQAPYEQYF

abundance: .
j_gene: TRBJ1-1
d_gene: .
v_gene: TRBV7-2
CDR3nt: TGTGCCAGCAGCTGGGGGAGGGGTGCGGAAGCTTTCTTT
CDR3aa: CASSWGRGAEAFF

abundance: .
j_gene: TRBJ2-7
d_gene: .
v_gene: TRBV19
CDR3nt: TGTGCCAGTAGGACCGCAGGAAGCTCAAACTACGAGCAGTACTTC
CDR3aa: CASRTAGSSNYEQYF